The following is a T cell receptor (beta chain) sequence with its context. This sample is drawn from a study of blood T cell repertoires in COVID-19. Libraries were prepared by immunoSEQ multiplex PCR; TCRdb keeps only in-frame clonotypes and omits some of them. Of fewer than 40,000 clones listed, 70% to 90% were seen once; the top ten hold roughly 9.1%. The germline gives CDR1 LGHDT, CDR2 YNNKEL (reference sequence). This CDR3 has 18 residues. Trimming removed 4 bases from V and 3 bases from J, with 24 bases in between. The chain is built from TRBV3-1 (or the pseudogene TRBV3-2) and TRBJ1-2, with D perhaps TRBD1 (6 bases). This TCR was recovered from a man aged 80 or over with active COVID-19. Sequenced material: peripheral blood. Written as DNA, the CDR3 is TGTGCCAGCAGCCCACCCCGGGGGGCGGATGCAATCCACTATGGCTACACCTTC. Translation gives CASSPPRGADAIHYGYTF.